This T cell receptor (beta chain) was recovered during a study of T cell changes during pregnancy in multiple sclerosis. Sequencing used immunoSEQ multiplex PCR; TCRdb keeps in-frame clones, though not all of them. The repertoire holds 50,000 or so clones, with about nine tenths as singletons. The clonotype comes from a female donor with multiple sclerosis, enrolled in a pregnancy study. The material was CD4+ T cells from peripheral blood mononuclear cells, obtained after pregnancy.

The CDR3, as DNA: TGTGCCAGCAGCTTAGCGTTCGGGGGTGGAGATACGCAGTATTTT. Translated: CASSLAFGGGDTQYF. This chain joins TRBV7-2 and TRBJ2-3; tentative D call: TRBD2 (6 bases). The CDR3 is made up of 15 amino acids. Trimming took off 0 bases at V and 5 bases at J, with 12 bases between the two ends. Germline assignment: CDR1 SGHTA and CDR2 FQGNSA.